This TCR beta chain was observed in a study of blood T cell repertoires in COVID-19. At the level of the study: COVID-19 samples collected from the United States, Italy and Spain covered acute and convalescent phases. PBMCs, B-cell-depleted T cells, or T cells provided the cDNA or gDNA that made up the material.

Source study methods: Reference gene primer amplification gave nucleated cell count estimates. Assay: immunoSEQ multiplex PCR; the TCRdb copy retains only in-frame clones and omits some. For V, J and clone size, that table is used; D and trimming come from the DNA. The profile covers some 89,000 clones, with around 87% appearing a single time and 15% to 17% taken by the ten largest. The V gene's germline CDR1 is SEHNR and CDR2 FQNEAQ (reference sequence). Unmatched junction bases numbered 9, after V lost 2 bases and J lost 4 bases. CDR3 size: 16 residues. V usage is TRBV7-9 and J usage is TRBJ1-2; 8 positions match TRBD1. The sequenced sample consisted of peripheral blood. The receptor was isolated from a human donor in a cohort sampled during active COVID-19. CDR3 region: CASSLRSGQGLYGYTF. The DNA for the CDR3 is TGTGCCAGCAGCTTAAGGAGTGGACAGGGTCTCTATGGCTACACCTTC.